The 9 T cell receptor beta chains below all came from one sample that was sequenced in a study of blood T cell repertoires in COVID-19. Clones were sequenced by immunoSEQ multiplex PCR, and TCRdb holds only the in-frame ones, with some missing. The sample includes 70,000 to 90,000 clones, 82% of them seen just once. The source material was peripheral blood. The receptors stem from a woman aged 80 or over with acute or convalescent COVID-19.

For the CDR3, the DNA is TGTGCCAGCAGCATCGGACACGCGAACACTGAAGCTTTCTTT. Translating it yields CASSIGHANTEAFF. The chain links TRBV3-1 (or the pseudogene TRBV3-2) to TRBJ1-1, with TRBD1 as a possible D gene (5 bases). Deletions cut 5 bases from V and 1 base from J, with 11 bases between. The CDR3 has 14 residues. The germline CDR1 and CDR2 sequences are LGHDT and YNNKEL (reference sequence).

The gene calls are TRBV5-4 and TRBJ1-1, with a possible D match to TRBD1 (5 bases). Germline lookup yields CDR1 SGHNT and CDR2 YYREEE (reference sequence). V gave up 6 bases and J gave up 0 bases, with 9 bases separating them. CDR3 length equals 13 residues. CDR3 in amino acids: CASTDTLNTEAFF. In nucleotides, the CDR3 is TGTGCCAGCACGGACACTTTGAACACTGAAGCTTTCTTT. Combining the CDR3 with reference TRBV5-4 and TRBJ1-1 gives the whole variable domain ETGVTQSPTHLIKTRGQQVTLRCSSQSGHNTVSWYQQALGQGPQFIFQYYREEENGRGNFPPRFSGLQFPNYSSELNVNALELDDSALYLCASTDTLNTEAFFGQGTRLTVV.

This clone was observed once. The chain joins TRBV6-5 to TRBJ1-2; perhaps TRBD1 as D (5 bases). Germline V gene data show CDR1 as MNHEY and CDR2 as SVGAGI. This CDR3 spans 14 amino acids. Trimming removed 8 bases from V and 2 bases from J, with 15 bases in between. The CDR3 DNA sequence: TGTGCCAGCTCCCAGGGTCGGTTGAACTATGGCTACACCTTC. This encodes CASSQGRLNYGYTF.

This clone was recorded only once. This chain connects TRBV6-1 to TRBJ2-6, with 8 bases matching TRBD1. This CDR3 region has 16 residues. J lost 3 bases, V lost 4 bases, and 5 bases had no gene match. CDR1 and CDR2 from the germline V gene are MNHNS and SASEGT. The CDR3 coding sequence is TGTGCCAGCAGTGGACAGGGGACCTATGGGGCCAACGTCCTGACTTTC. As protein: CASSGQGTYGANVLTF.

The CDR3 DNA reads as TGCGCCAGCAGCCAAGTGACAGGGGTGGGAAACACCATATATTTT. Amino acid sequence: CASSQVTGVGNTIYF. J is TRBJ1-3 and V is TRBV4-1; TRBD1 aligns across 8 bases. The CDR3 extends over 15 amino acids. The J segment lost 4 bases and the V segment lost 1 base, leaving 3 bases of the junction unmatched. In germline, CDR1 is MGHRA, CDR2 YSYEKL.

V gene TRBV2 combines with J gene TRBJ1-5; weak D call: TRBD1 (5 bases). CDR1 and CDR2 from the germline V gene are SNHLY and FYNNEI. The CDR3 contains 10 residues. The V and J ends lost 4 bases and 11 bases respectively, with 6 bases between them. The CDR3 sequence is CASSGGAQHF. CDR3 bases: TGTGCCAGCAGTGGGGGGGCCCAGCATTTT. Full variable domain (missing parts from reference TRBV2 and TRBJ1-5): EPEVTQTPSHQVTQMGQEVILRCVPISNHLYFYWYRQILGQKVEFLVSFYNNEISEKSEIFDDQFSVERPDGSNFTLKIRSTKLEDSAMYFCASSGGAQHFGDGTRLSIL.

The chain employs TRBV2 and TRBJ1-5; the match to TRBD1 covers 9 bases. Germline loops: CDR1 SNHLY, CDR2 FYNNEI. With V trimmed by 5 bases and J by 5 bases, 7 bases remained unmatched. This CDR3 region has 15 residues. CDR3 sequence: CASSYYRQGDQPQHF. The DNA for the CDR3 is TGTGCCAGCAGTTATTACCGACAGGGGGATCAGCCCCAGCATTTT.

The genes are TRBV3-1 (or the pseudogene TRBV3-2) and TRBJ1-2; 9 bases align to TRBD1. V trimming: 6 bases; J trimming: 6 bases; junction bases outside the gene matches: 11. Germline CDR1 and CDR2: LGHDT and YNNKEL (reference sequence). CDR3 length equals 15 residues. The DNA for the CDR3 is TGTGCCAGCAGTCTAAGACAGGGGGTATTAGATGGCTACACCTTC. Its protein product is CASSLRQGVLDGYTF.

The V gene is TRBV10-3, the J gene TRBJ2-5; possibly TRBD1 for D (6 bases). The CDR3 is 15 residues long. Trimming stripped 5 bases from V and 1 base from J, with 14 bases between. CDR1 is ENHRY and CDR2 is SYGVKD in the germline V gene. The DNA for the CDR3 is TGTGCCATCAGTTGGGGGCCTGGCTCCCAAGAGACCCAGTACTTC. Translated, it gives CAISWGPGSQETQYF.